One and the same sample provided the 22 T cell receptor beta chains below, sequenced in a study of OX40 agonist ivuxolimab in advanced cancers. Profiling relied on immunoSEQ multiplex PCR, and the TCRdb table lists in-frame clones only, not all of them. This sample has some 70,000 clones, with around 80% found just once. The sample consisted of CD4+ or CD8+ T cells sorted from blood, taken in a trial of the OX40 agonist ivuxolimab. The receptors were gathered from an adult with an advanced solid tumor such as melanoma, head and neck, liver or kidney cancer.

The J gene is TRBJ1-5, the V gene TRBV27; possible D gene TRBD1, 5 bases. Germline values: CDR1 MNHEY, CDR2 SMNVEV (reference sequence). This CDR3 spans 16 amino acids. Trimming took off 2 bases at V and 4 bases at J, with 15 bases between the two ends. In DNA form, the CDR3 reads TGTGCCAGCAGTTTAACGAGTTTAGGGGTGAATCAGCCCCAGCATTTT. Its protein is CASSLTSLGVNQPQHF.

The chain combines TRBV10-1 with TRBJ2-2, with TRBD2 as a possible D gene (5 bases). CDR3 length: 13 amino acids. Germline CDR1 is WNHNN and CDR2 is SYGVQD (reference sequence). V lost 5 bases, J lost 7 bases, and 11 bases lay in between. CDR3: CASSISSGGELFF. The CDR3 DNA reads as TGCGCCAGCAGTATTTCAAGCGGCGGGGAGCTGTTTTTT.

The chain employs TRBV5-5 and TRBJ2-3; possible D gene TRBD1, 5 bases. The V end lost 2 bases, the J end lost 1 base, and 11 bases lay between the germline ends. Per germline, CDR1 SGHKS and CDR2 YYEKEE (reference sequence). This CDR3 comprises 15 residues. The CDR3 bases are TGTGCCAGCAGCTTCTTGGAAGGGGGCACAGATACGCAGTATTTT. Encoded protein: CASSFLEGGTDTQYF.

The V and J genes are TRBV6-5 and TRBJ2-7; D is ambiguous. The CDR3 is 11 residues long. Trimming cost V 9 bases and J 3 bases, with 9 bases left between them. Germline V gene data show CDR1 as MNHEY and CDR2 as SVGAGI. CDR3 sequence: CASAGIYEQYF. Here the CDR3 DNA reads TGTGCCAGTGCCGGCATCTACGAGCAGTACTTC.

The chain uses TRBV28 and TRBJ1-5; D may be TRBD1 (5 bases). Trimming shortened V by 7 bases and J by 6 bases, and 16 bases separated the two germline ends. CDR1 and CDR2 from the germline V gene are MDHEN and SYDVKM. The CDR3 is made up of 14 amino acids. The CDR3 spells CASTGGLSRQPQHF. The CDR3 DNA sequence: TGTGCCAGCACGGGGGGTTTGTCTCGTCAGCCCCAGCATTTT.

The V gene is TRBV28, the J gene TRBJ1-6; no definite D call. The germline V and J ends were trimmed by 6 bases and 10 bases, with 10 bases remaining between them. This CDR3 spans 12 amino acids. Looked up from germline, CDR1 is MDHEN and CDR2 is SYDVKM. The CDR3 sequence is CASSPSGSPLHF. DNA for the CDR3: TGTGCCAGCAGCCCCAGCGGGTCACCCCTCCACTTT. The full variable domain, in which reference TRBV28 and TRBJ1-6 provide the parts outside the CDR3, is DVKVTQSSRYLVKRTGEKVFLECVQDMDHENMFWYRQDPGLGLRLIYFSYDVKMKEKGDIPEGYSVSREKKERFSLILESASTNQTSMYLCASSPSGSPLHFGNGTRLTVT.

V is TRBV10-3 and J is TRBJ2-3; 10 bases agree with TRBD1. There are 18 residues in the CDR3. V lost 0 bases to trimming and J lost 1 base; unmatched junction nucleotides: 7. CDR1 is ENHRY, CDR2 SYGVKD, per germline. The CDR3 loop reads CAISESEGTGVRTDTQYF. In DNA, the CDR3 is TGTGCCATCAGTGAGTCGGAGGGGACAGGGGTACGCACAGATACGCAGTATTTT.

The DNA of the CDR3 is TGCGCCATCCGCGGGGGGGAGAACACCGGGGAGCTGTTTTTT. Its protein product is CAIRGGENTGELFF. The chain couples TRBV10-2 to TRBJ2-2; 9 bases are a match to TRBD2. This CDR3 comprises 14 residues. CDR1 is WSHSY and CDR2 is SAAADI in the germline V gene. Germline trimming cut 10 bases from V and 1 base from J; bases unmatched to any gene: 4.

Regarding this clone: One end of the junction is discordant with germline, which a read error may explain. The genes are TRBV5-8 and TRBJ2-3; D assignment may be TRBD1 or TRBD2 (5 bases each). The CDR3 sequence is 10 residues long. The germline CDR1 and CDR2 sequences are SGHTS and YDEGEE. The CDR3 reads CASSLGTGVF. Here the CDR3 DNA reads TGTGCCAGCAGCTTAGGGACCGGGGTATTT.

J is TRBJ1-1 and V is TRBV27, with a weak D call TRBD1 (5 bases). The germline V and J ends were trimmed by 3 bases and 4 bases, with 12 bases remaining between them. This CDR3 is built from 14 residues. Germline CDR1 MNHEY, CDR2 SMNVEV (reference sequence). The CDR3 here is CASSLEGRSTEAFF. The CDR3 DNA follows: TGTGCCAGCAGTTTGGAGGGGAGGTCCACTGAAGCTTTCTTT.

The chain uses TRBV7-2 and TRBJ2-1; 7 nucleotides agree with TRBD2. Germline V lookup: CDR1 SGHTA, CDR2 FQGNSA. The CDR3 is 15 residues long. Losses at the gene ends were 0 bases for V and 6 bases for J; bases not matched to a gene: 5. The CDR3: CASSLAGGSRNEQFF. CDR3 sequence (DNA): TGTGCCAGCAGCTTAGCGGGAGGGTCCCGCAATGAGCAGTTCTTC.

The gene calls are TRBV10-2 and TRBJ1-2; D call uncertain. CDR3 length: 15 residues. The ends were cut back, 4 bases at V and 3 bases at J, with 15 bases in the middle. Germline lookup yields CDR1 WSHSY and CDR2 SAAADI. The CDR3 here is CASSAGIREDYGYTF. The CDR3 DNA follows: TGCGCCAGCAGTGCTGGGATACGGGAGGACTATGGCTACACCTTC.

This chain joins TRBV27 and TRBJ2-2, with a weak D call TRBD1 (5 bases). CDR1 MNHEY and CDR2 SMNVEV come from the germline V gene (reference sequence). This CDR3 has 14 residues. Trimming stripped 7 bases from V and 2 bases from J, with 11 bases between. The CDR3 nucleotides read TGTGCCAGCACTTCCAGGGTAAACACCGGGGAGCTGTTTTTT. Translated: CASTSRVNTGELFF.

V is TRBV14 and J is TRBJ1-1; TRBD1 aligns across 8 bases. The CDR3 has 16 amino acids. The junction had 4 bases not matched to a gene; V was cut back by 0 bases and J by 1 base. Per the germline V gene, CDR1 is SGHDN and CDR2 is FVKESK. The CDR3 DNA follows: TGTGCCAGCAGCCAAGAAAAGGGACAGGCGAACACTGAAGCTTTCTTT. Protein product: CASSQEKGQANTEAFF.

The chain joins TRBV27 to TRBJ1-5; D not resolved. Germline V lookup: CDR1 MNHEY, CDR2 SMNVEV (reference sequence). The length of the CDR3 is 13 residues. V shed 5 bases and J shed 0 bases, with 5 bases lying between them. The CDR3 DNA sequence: TGTGCCAGCAGTCACGGTAGCAATCAGCCCCAGCATTTT. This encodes CASSHGSNQPQHF.

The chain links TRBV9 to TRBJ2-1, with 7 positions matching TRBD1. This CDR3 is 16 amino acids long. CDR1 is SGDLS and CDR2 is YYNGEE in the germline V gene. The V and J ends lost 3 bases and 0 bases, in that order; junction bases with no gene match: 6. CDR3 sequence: CASSARTGVSYNEQFF. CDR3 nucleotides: TGTGCCAGCAGCGCGAGGACAGGCGTCTCCTACAATGAGCAGTTCTTC.

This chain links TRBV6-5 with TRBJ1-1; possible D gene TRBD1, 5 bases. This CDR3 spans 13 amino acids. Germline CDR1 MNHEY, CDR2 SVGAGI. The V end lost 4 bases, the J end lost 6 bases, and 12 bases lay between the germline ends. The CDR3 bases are TGTGCCAGCAGTTCTCCGGACAAGCCTGAAGCTTTCTTT. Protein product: CASSSPDKPEAFF.

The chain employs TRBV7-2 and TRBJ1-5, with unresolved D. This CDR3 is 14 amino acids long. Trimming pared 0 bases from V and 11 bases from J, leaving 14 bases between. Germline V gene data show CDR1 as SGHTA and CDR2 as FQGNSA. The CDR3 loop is CASSLASRPQAQHF. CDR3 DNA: TGTGCCAGCAGCTTAGCCTCACGGCCCCAGGCCCAGCATTTT. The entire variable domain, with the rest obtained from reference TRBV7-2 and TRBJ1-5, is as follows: GAGVSQSPSNKVTEKGKDVELRCDPISGHTALYWYRQSLGQGLEFLIYFQGNSAPDKSGLPSDRFSAERTGGSVSTLTIQRTQQEDSAVYLCASSLASRPQAQHFGDGTRLSIL.

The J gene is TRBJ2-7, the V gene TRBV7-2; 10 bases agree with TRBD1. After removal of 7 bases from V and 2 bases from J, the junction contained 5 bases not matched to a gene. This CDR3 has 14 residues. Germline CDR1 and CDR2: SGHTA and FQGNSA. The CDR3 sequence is CASTLGTGAYEQYF. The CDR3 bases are TGTGCCAGCACTCTTGGGACAGGGGCCTACGAGCAGTACTTC.

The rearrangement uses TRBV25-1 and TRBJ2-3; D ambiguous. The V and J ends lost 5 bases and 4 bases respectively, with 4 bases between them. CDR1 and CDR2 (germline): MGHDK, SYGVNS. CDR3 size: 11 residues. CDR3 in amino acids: CASSQADTQYF. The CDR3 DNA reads TGTGCCAGCAGTCAGGCAGATACGCAGTATTTT.

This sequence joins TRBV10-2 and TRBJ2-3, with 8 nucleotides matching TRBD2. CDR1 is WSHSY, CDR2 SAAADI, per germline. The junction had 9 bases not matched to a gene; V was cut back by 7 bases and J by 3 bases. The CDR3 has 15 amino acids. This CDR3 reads CASKISTSATDTQYF. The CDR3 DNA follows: TGCGCCAGCAAGATCTCGACTAGCGCAACAGATACGCAGTATTTT.

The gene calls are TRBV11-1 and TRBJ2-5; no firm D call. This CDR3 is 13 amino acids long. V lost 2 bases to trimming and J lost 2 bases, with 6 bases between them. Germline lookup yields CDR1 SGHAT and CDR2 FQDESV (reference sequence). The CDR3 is CASSLPSQETQYF. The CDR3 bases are TGTGCCAGCAGCTTACCTAGTCAAGAGACCCAGTACTTC.